This entry describes one T cell receptor beta chain. The source of the sample is a study of blood T cell repertoires in COVID-19. Study in general: T cells, B-cell-depleted T cells, or PBMCs provided the cDNA or gDNA that served as material.

Clones were sequenced by immunoSEQ multiplex PCR, and TCRdb holds only the in-frame ones, with some missing. Of some 20,000 clones listed, 60% to 85% were seen once; the top ten hold roughly 56%. The TCR was taken from a man at least 80 years old with acute or convalescent COVID-19. The specimen was peripheral blood.

The CDR3 DNA reads TGCGCCAGCAGCCAAGAAAGGGGGCGAGGATCGAGTCAGCCCCAGCATTTT. It specifies CASSQERGRGSSQPQHF. V and J are TRBV4-1 and TRBJ1-5; 7 nucleotides match TRBD1. Germline CDR1 is MGHRA and CDR2 is YSYEKL. With V trimmed by 0 bases and J by 6 bases, 11 bases remained unmatched. This CDR3 has 17 residues.